These 27 T cell receptor beta chains came from one sample sequenced in a study of T cells of healthy individuals. MiXCR, run by TCRdb on the 5' RACE reads, gives a single entry per CDR3 protein. The sample holds about 82,000 distinct CDR3 sequences, more than 5% seen once. These receptors originate from a female donor in good health.

This clonotype came up many times. This chain joins TRBV29-1 and TRBJ2-7; possibly TRBD2 for D (6 bases). Germline V gene data show CDR1 as SQVTM and CDR2 as ANQGSEA. Trimming shortened V by 7 bases and J by 7 bases, and 17 bases separated the two germline ends. The CDR3 is 12 residues long. The chain's CDR3 is CSANFGAGEQYF. Here the CDR3 DNA reads TGCAGCGCTAATTTTGGAGCGGGTGAGCAGTACTTC.

J is TRBJ2-7 and V is TRBV15, with 7 positions matching TRBD2. The CDR3 runs to 14 residues. J lost 3 bases, V lost 4 bases, and 6 bases had no gene match. The germline V gene encodes CDR1 LNHNV and CDR2 YYDKDF (reference sequence). The CDR3 reads CATSTSGTYYEQYF. The CDR3 coding sequence is TGTGCCACCAGCACCAGCGGGACCTACTACGAGCAGTACTTC.

This clonotype was recorded at least ten times. CDR3 coding DNA: TGTGCCAGCAGTGAAGGGAACCATCAGCCCCAGCATTTT. It translates to CASSEGNHQPQHF. The rearrangement links TRBV6-1 to TRBJ1-5; D is uncertain. With 1 base removed from V and 5 bases from J, the gap between germline ends came to 6 bases. Germline CDR1 is MNHNS and CDR2 is SASEGT. The CDR3 totals 13 residues.

This chain connects TRBV5-6 to TRBJ2-1, with 12 nucleotides matching TRBD2. The CDR3 spans 16 residues. The germline gives CDR1 SGHDT, CDR2 YYEEEE. J was trimmed by 10 bases and V by 2 bases; bases with no gene match: 10. CDR3 bases: TGTGCCAGCAGCTTTACTCTGACTAGCGGGAGAGGGGAGCAGTTCTTC. As protein: CASSFTLTSGRGEQFF.

This clonotype came up many times. This sequence joins TRBV28 and TRBJ1-5; the D is unclear. This CDR3 spans 15 amino acids. V lost 6 bases and J lost 0, with 12 bases in between. The germline gives CDR1 MDHEN, CDR2 SYDVKM. CDR3 amino acids: CASRTISSSNQPQHF. CDR3 coding DNA: TGTGCCAGCAGAACTATCTCATCTAGCAATCAGCCCCAGCATTTT.

J is TRBJ1-1 and V is TRBV6-1; D possibly corresponds to TRBD1 (5 bases). V lost 9 bases and J lost 3, with 14 bases in between. This CDR3 is built from 13 residues. The germline V gene encodes CDR1 MNHNS and CDR2 SASEGT. CDR3 protein: CASIRERDTEAFF. The DNA for the CDR3 is TGTGCCAGTATCAGGGAAAGGGACACTGAAGCTTTCTTT.

This clonotype has more than one count but fewer than ten. The junction departs from the called germline gene at one end, perhaps through a read error. The chain couples TRBV5-5 to TRBJ1-3; D unclear. The CDR3 runs to 15 residues. Germline V gene sequence: CDR1 SGHKS, CDR2 YYEKEE (reference sequence). CDR3 sequence (DNA): TGTGCCAGCAGCAAACGGTCGAGCCGGGGAAACACCGTATATTTT. Protein: CASSKRSSRGNTVYF.

This clonotype was picked up many times. The chain couples TRBV19 to TRBJ1-2, with TRBD1 as a possible D gene (5 bases). The length of the CDR3 is 12 residues. Germline V gene sequence: CDR1 LNHDA, CDR2 SQIVND (reference sequence). The V and J ends lost 7 bases and 7 bases respectively, with 13 bases between them. The CDR3 region is CASIGGTFGYTF. CDR3 nucleotides: TGTGCCAGTATTGGGGGAACATTTGGCTACACCTTC.

The CDR3 region is CASSQDVGTRLVHNEQFF. For the CDR3, the DNA is TGCGCCAGCAGCCAAGATGTCGGGACCAGACTAGTCCACAATGAGCAGTTCTTC. This rearrangement joins TRBV4-3 to TRBJ2-1, with a weak D call TRBD2 (6 bases). CDR3 size: 18 residues. V lost 0 bases and J lost 5, with 20 bases in between. CDR1 and CDR2 from the germline V gene are LGHNA and YSLEER.

This clonotype was detected ten times or more. The gene calls are TRBV15 and TRBJ2-7; 8 nucleotides match TRBD2. This CDR3 spans 16 amino acids. Trimming removed 5 bases from V and 2 bases from J; junction bases left unmatched: 11. In germline, CDR1 is LNHNV, CDR2 YYDKDF (reference sequence). For the CDR3, the DNA is TGTGCCACCAGCCCCGTCCCAGCGGGAGTCCCCTACGAGCAGTACTTC. Translated: CATSPVPAGVPYEQYF.

The chain carries TRBV19 and TRBJ2-7; TRBD2 aligns across 12 bases. From germline, CDR1 is LNHDA and CDR2 SQIVND (reference sequence). The CDR3 has 13 amino acids. V shed 6 bases and J 6 bases; nucleotides not matched to a gene: 3. The DNA of the CDR3 is TGTGCCAGTAGACAACTAGCGGGAGGCGAGCAGTACTTC. Protein: CASRQLAGGEQYF.

The chain combines TRBV4-2 with TRBJ1-1; the D gene is possibly TRBD1 (5 bases). V was clipped by 0 bases and J by 1 base, with 15 bases between them. The CDR3 is 17 residues long. Germline V lookup: CDR1 LGHNA, CDR2 YNFKEQ. The CDR3 region has the DNA TGTGCCAGCAGCCAAGATGGAGAAGGGGTAGGGAACACTGAAGCTTTCTTT. Translation gives CASSQDGEGVGNTEAFF.

This clonotype showed up just a few times. V and J are TRBV3-1 and TRBJ1-2; no definite D call. Germline V lookup: CDR1 LGHDT, CDR2 YNNKEL (reference sequence). This CDR3 comprises 12 residues. V was cut by 2 bases and J by 8 bases, with 9 bases left in between. This CDR3 is CASSQIGRGYTF. The CDR3 region has the DNA TGTGCCAGCAGCCAAATAGGGCGGGGCTACACCTTC.

This clonotype was seen a handful of times. This chain uses TRBV29-1 with TRBJ1-3; D is uncertain. The CDR3 has 14 amino acids. Germline assignment: CDR1 SQVTM and CDR2 ANQGSEA. V was cut by 3 bases and J by 0 bases, with 9 bases left in between. CDR3 nucleotide sequence: TGCAGCGTTGAGAGGGCAGGCTCTGGAAACACCATATATTTT. Encoded protein: CSVERAGSGNTIYF.

This clonotype has a handful of counts. The V call is TRBV6-5, the J call TRBJ1-5, with D tentatively TRBD1 (6 bases). This CDR3 has 13 residues. In germline, CDR1 is MNHEY, CDR2 SVGAGI. V was trimmed by 6 bases and J by 7 bases, leaving 13 bases between them. The CDR3 loop reads CASRKTGGQPQHF. CDR3 coding DNA: TGTGCCAGCAGGAAGACAGGCGGGCAGCCCCAGCATTTT.

The chain carries TRBV30 and TRBJ2-1; possible D gene TRBD1, 6 bases. Germline CDR1 reads GTSNPN; CDR2 reads SVGIG (reference sequence). The V gene lost 3 bases and the J gene lost 2 bases, with 14 bases spanning the gap. This CDR3 comprises 15 residues. CDR3 in DNA: TGTGCCTGGAGCCCGGACAGCGGTACCTACAATGAGCAGTTCTTC. Residues: CAWSPDSGTYNEQFF.

A few counts support this clonotype. The chain joins TRBV7-9 to TRBJ1-1; D uncertain. CDR1 is SEHNR, CDR2 FQNEAQ, per germline (reference sequence). Trimming shortened V by 5 bases and J by 3 bases, and 7 bases separated the two germline ends. The CDR3 sequence is 12 residues long. The CDR3 nucleotides read TGTGCCAGCAGCCCGGACGACACTGAAGCTTTCTTT. Translation: CASSPDDTEAFF.

This clonotype has ten or more counts. This chain links TRBV7-9 with TRBJ1-4; D perhaps matches TRBD1 (5 bases). The CDR3 has 14 amino acids. Per germline, CDR1 SEHNR and CDR2 FQNEAQ (reference sequence). The V end lost 5 bases, the J end lost 4 bases, and 11 bases lay between the germline ends. The chain's CDR3 is CASSHYGGNEKLFF. CDR3 nucleotides: TGTGCCAGCAGCCACTATGGGGGTAATGAAAAACTGTTTTTT. Together with reference TRBV7-9 and TRBJ1-4, the CDR3 gives the full variable domain: DTGVSQNPRHKITKRGQNVTFRCDPISEHNRLYWYRQTLGQGPEFLTYFQNEAQLEKSRLLSDRFSAERPKGSFSTLEIQRTEQGDSAMYLCASSHYGGNEKLFFGSGTQLSVL.

The chain uses TRBV20-1 and TRBJ1-2; D remains ambiguous. Trimming took off 8 bases at V and 3 bases at J, with 13 bases between the two ends. CDR1 and CDR2 (germline): DFQATT, SNEGSKA (reference sequence). There are 12 residues in the CDR3. The CDR3: CSTTSPYYGYTF. The CDR3 DNA reads TGCAGTACGACGAGCCCCTACTATGGCTACACCTTC.

This clonotype was seen many times. The chain couples TRBV7-9 to TRBJ1-3; D ambiguous. The CDR3 totals 15 residues. Per germline, CDR1 SEHNR and CDR2 FQNEAQ (reference sequence). Between the trimmed V and J ends, which lost 1 base and 0 bases, there was a span of 7 bases. CDR3: CASSLVQLSGNTIYF. The CDR3 DNA reads as TGTGCCAGCAGCTTAGTTCAGCTCTCTGGAAACACCATATATTTT.

This clonotype was observed a handful of times. The chain joins TRBV5-1 to TRBJ2-1; 10 bases match TRBD1. V shed 3 bases, J shed 5 bases, and the junction held 8 bases outside the gene matches. The germline V gene has CDR1 SGHRS and CDR2 YFSETQ. This CDR3 has 16 amino acids. For the CDR3, the DNA is TGCGCCAGCAGCTGGCCAGGGGACAGGGGTGACAATGAGCAGTTCTTC. Translated, it gives CASSWPGDRGDNEQFF. Full variable domain (missing parts from reference TRBV5-1 and TRBJ2-1): KAGVTQTPRYLIKTRGQQVTLSCSPISGHRSVSWYQQTPGQGLQFLFEYFSETQRNKGNFPGRFSGRQFSNSRSEMNVSTLELGDSALYLCASSWPGDRGDNEQFFGPGTRLTVL.

In its sample, this clonotype was seen a few times. The rearrangement links TRBV20-1 to TRBJ2-5; D might be TRBD2 (6 bases). CDR1 and CDR2 (germline): DFQATT, SNEGSKA (reference sequence). The CDR3 runs to 14 residues. V was pared by 3 bases and J by 3 bases, with 14 bases between. The CDR3 bases are TGCAGTGCTAGCAGGGCGGGATTCAAAGAGACCCAGTACTTC. It codes for CSASRAGFKETQYF.

This clonotype was detected ten times or more. The chain joins TRBV7-2 to TRBJ1-4; 11 bases agree with TRBD1. With 8 bases clipped from V and 8 bases from J, the junction kept 4 bases outside the gene matches. The CDR3 consists of 13 residues. Germline CDR1 SGHTA, CDR2 FQGNSA. The CDR3 nucleotides are TGTGCCAGCGGACAGGGGGCGAGAGAAAAACTGTTTTTT. Translated: CASGQGAREKLFF.

This clonotype was counted ten times or more. J is TRBJ1-1 and V is TRBV30; D is ambiguous. CDR1 is GTSNPN, CDR2 SVGIG, per germline (reference sequence). V shed 3 bases and J shed 0 bases, with 2 bases lying between them. The CDR3 has 11 residues. In nucleotides, the CDR3 is TGTGCCTGGAGAATGAACACTGAAGCTTTCTTT. It specifies CAWRMNTEAFF.

The rearrangement links TRBV3-1 to TRBJ1-2, with TRBD1 matching over 8 bases. V dropped 0 bases and J dropped 2; count of bases not matched to a gene: 5. Germline V gene sequence: CDR1 LGHDT, CDR2 YNNKEL (reference sequence). The CDR3 contains 16 residues. CDR3 protein: CASSQEFAGGNYGYTF. CDR3 nucleotides: TGTGCCAGCAGCCAAGAGTTCGCAGGGGGCAACTATGGCTACACCTTC.

Remarks on this clonotype: A much larger clone differs by one base, so this may be a read error. The chain joins TRBV6-2 or TRBV6-3 to TRBJ1-1, with unresolved D. The germline CDR1 and CDR2 sequences are MNHEY and SVGEGT. CDR3 size: 16 residues. The CDR3 sequence: CANSYSLRTKNTEAFF. The CDR3 DNA follows: TGTGCCAACAGTTACTCCTTACGTACAAAGAACACTGAAGCTTTCTTT.

This clonotype has at least ten counts. The genes are TRBV28 and TRBJ2-1; 7 bases agree with TRBD1. The CDR3 runs 17 residues. V gave up 5 bases and J gave up 7 bases; unmatched junction bases: 17. Germline CDR1 reads MDHEN; CDR2 reads SYDVKM. The CDR3 sequence: CASSPLLFQTGKNEQFF. Here the CDR3 DNA reads TGTGCCAGCAGTCCCCTCTTATTCCAGACAGGGAAAAATGAGCAGTTCTTC.